This is a list of T cell receptor beta chains from one sample in a study of blood T cell repertoires in COVID-19. The data were produced by immunoSEQ multiplex PCR, yet TCRdb's version contains in-frame clones alone and is incomplete. This table has about 150,000 clones, about 80% appearing once. The sequenced material came from PBMCs or T cells enriched from blood (not recorded which). The receptor source for this set is a man aged 50 or older who had recovered from COVID-19. Each CDR3 is given with its conserved first and last residue. D genes are given only for firm matches. The size field is filled for only some rows; it gives once, few, many or a size class.

j_gene: TRBJ2-3; abundance: once; d_gene: -; v_gene: TRBV5-6; CDR3nt: TGTGCCAGCAGCTTGACAGGGATGGGCACAGATACGCAGTATTTT; CDR3aa: CASSLTGMGTDTQYF
j_gene: TRBJ1-1; abundance: -; d_gene: TRBD1; v_gene: TRBV5-4; CDR3nt: TGTGCCAGCAGCTTGGACAGGGGGGCCGGGAACACTGAAGCTTTCTTT; CDR3aa: CASSLDRGAGNTEAFF
j_gene: TRBJ1-1; abundance: -; d_gene: TRBD1; v_gene: TRBV6-2/TRBV6-3; CDR3nt: TGTGCCAGCAGTTACACCTCAGGGGGCGGGATGAACACTGAAGCTTTCTTT; CDR3aa: CASSYTSGGGMNTEAFF
j_gene: TRBJ1-5; abundance: -; d_gene: TRBD1; v_gene: TRBV3-1/TRBV3-2; CDR3nt: TGTGCCAGCAGCCAAGGTCACCGGGACAGGCGTCAGCCCCAGCATTTT; CDR3aa: CASSQGHRDRRQPQHF
j_gene: TRBJ1-3; abundance: -; d_gene: TRBD1; v_gene: TRBV19; CDR3nt: TGTGCCACATCGGACAGGGGGCCTGGAAACACCATATATTTT; CDR3aa: CATSDRGPGNTIYF
j_gene: TRBJ2-2; abundance: few; d_gene: -; v_gene: TRBV5-6; CDR3nt: TGTGCCAGCAGCCAAGGGCCTTTCAGGGGGGCCGGGGAGCTGTTTTTT; CDR3aa: CASSQGPFRGAGELFF
j_gene: TRBJ2-5; abundance: -; d_gene: TRBD2; v_gene: TRBV6-1; CDR3nt: TGTGCCAGCAGTGAGAGGGCTAGCGGCTCCCTCGGGGAGACCCAGTACTTC; CDR3aa: CASSERASGSLGETQYF
j_gene: TRBJ1-5; abundance: -; d_gene: TRBD1; v_gene: TRBV10-1; CDR3nt: TGCGCCAGCAGTGCCCAGGGGGCTTTTAGCAATCAGCCCCAGCATTTT; CDR3aa: CASSAQGAFSNQPQHF
j_gene: TRBJ2-1; abundance: -; d_gene: TRBD1; v_gene: TRBV5-4; CDR3nt: TGTGCCAGCAGCTTGGGTGGGACAGCCTACAATGAGCAGTTCTTC; CDR3aa: CASSLGGTAYNEQFF
j_gene: TRBJ1-1; abundance: -; d_gene: -; v_gene: TRBV27; CDR3nt: TGTGCCAGCAGTAAAGACAGGATGAACACTGAAGCTTTCTTT; CDR3aa: CASSKDRMNTEAFF
j_gene: TRBJ2-7; abundance: -; d_gene: TRBD2; v_gene: TRBV27; CDR3nt: TGTGCCAGCAGTCCCCGGACTAGCGGCTACGAGCAGTACTTC; CDR3aa: CASSPRTSGYEQYF
j_gene: TRBJ1-1; abundance: few; d_gene: -; v_gene: TRBV28; CDR3nt: TGTGCCAGCAGTTTGCAGGGGCAAGCTTTCTTT; CDR3aa: CASSLQGQAFF
j_gene: TRBJ2-7; abundance: -; d_gene: TRBD1; v_gene: TRBV5-4; CDR3nt: TGTGCCAGCAGCTTCAACTGGGACAGGAAAAACGAGCAGTACTTC; CDR3aa: CASSFNWDRKNEQYF
j_gene: TRBJ1-2; abundance: -; d_gene: TRBD1; v_gene: TRBV4-1; CDR3nt: TGCGCCAGCAGCCAACAACAGACAGGGTCCTTTGGCTACACCTTC; CDR3aa: CASSQQQTGSFGYTF
j_gene: TRBJ1-6; abundance: -; d_gene: -; v_gene: TRBV11-2; CDR3nt: TGTGCCAGCAGGTCACCCGGGGGTAATAATTCACCCCTCCACTTT; CDR3aa: CASRSPGGNNSPLHF
j_gene: TRBJ1-6; abundance: -; d_gene: -; v_gene: TRBV30; CDR3nt: TGTGCCTGGACTAGTGGGTTGAATTCACCCCTCCACTTT; CDR3aa: CAWTSGLNSPLHF
j_gene: TRBJ1-5; abundance: many; d_gene: -; v_gene: TRBV2; CDR3nt: TGTGCCAGCAGTGAGTATGCGAGGGATCAGCCCCAGCATTTT; CDR3aa: CASSEYARDQPQHF
j_gene: TRBJ1-1; abundance: -; d_gene: TRBD1; v_gene: TRBV28; CDR3nt: TGTGCCAGCAGACCCGGGACAGGGGATGAAGCTTTCTTT; CDR3aa: CASRPGTGDEAFF
j_gene: TRBJ2-3; abundance: -; d_gene: TRBD2; v_gene: TRBV7-2; CDR3nt: TGTGCCAGCAGCTACCGACTAGCGGGGAGCACAGATACGCAGTATTTT; CDR3aa: CASSYRLAGSTDTQYF
j_gene: TRBJ2-5; abundance: -; d_gene: TRBD1; v_gene: TRBV7-2; CDR3nt: TGTGCCAGCAGCCCGGGACAGCACAAAGAGACCCAGTACTTC; CDR3aa: CASSPGQHKETQYF
j_gene: TRBJ2-5; abundance: -; d_gene: TRBD2; v_gene: TRBV6-2/TRBV6-3; CDR3nt: TGTGCCAGCAGTTACGCGGGGGGGCGAGAGACCCAGTACTTC; CDR3aa: CASSYAGGRETQYF
j_gene: TRBJ2-3; abundance: -; d_gene: TRBD1; v_gene: TRBV25-1; CDR3nt: TGTGCCAGCAGTGGTGGGACAGCCACAGATACGCAGTATTTT; CDR3aa: CASSGGTATDTQYF
j_gene: TRBJ1-3; abundance: -; d_gene: -; v_gene: TRBV6-5; CDR3nt: TGTGCCAGCAGTTACTCGTTCGGCTCTGGAAACACCATATATTTT; CDR3aa: CASSYSFGSGNTIYF
j_gene: TRBJ2-5; abundance: -; d_gene: TRBD2; v_gene: TRBV5-4; CDR3nt: TGTGCCAGCAGCTGGCCTAGCGGTGGCGGGGAGACCCAGTACTTC; CDR3aa: CASSWPSGGGETQYF
j_gene: TRBJ1-5; abundance: -; d_gene: -; v_gene: TRBV4-3; CDR3nt: TGCGCCAGCAGCCCCCAAAGACAGAGCGCTTATAGCAATCAGCCCCAGCATTTT; CDR3aa: CASSPQRQSAYSNQPQHF
j_gene: TRBJ2-1; abundance: -; d_gene: -; v_gene: TRBV7-6; CDR3nt: TGTGCCAGCAGCTCCCGGGTGGGGGCGACACACAATGAGCAGTTCTTC; CDR3aa: CASSSRVGATHNEQFF
j_gene: TRBJ1-2; abundance: once; d_gene: -; v_gene: TRBV3-1/TRBV3-2; CDR3nt: TGTGCCAGCAGCCCACAGGTAAACTATGGCTACACCTTC; CDR3aa: CASSPQVNYGYTF
j_gene: TRBJ2-5; abundance: many; d_gene: TRBD2; v_gene: TRBV5-1; CDR3nt: TGCGCCAGCAGCTTGGCCCGACTAGCGGGGGACCTGTACCAAGAGACCCAGTACTTC; CDR3aa: CASSLARLAGDLYQETQYF
j_gene: TRBJ2-5; abundance: -; d_gene: -; v_gene: TRBV5-4; CDR3nt: TGTGCCAGCAGCTTGGCCTACGGAGAGACCCAGTACTTC; CDR3aa: CASSLAYGETQYF
j_gene: TRBJ2-7; abundance: -; d_gene: TRBD2; v_gene: TRBV5-4; CDR3nt: TGTGCCAGCAGCTTGGATTCCGGGGGGGTCTCCTACGAGCAGTACTTC; CDR3aa: CASSLDSGGVSYEQYF
j_gene: TRBJ2-1; abundance: -; d_gene: -; v_gene: TRBV18; CDR3nt: TGTGCCAGCTCACCACCGGGGCAGACCTCCTACAATGAGCAGTTCTTC; CDR3aa: CASSPPGQTSYNEQFF
j_gene: TRBJ2-1; abundance: -; d_gene: TRBD2; v_gene: TRBV4-3; CDR3nt: TGCGCCAGCAGCACCAGGGAGGGCTCCTACAATGAGCAGTTCTTC; CDR3aa: CASSTREGSYNEQFF
j_gene: TRBJ2-1; abundance: -; d_gene: -; v_gene: TRBV3-1/TRBV3-2; CDR3nt: TGTGCCAGCAGCCCGACAGTAAACTCCTACAATGAGCAGTTCTTC; CDR3aa: CASSPTVNSYNEQFF
j_gene: TRBJ2-1; abundance: -; d_gene: -; v_gene: TRBV6-2/TRBV6-3; CDR3nt: TGTGCCAGCAGTCTCCTCTCCAATGAGCAGTTCTTC; CDR3aa: CASSLLSNEQFF
j_gene: TRBJ1-4; abundance: few; d_gene: -; v_gene: TRBV28; CDR3nt: TGTGCCAGCAGTTTGACACCTGAAAAACTGTTTTTT; CDR3aa: CASSLTPEKLFF
j_gene: TRBJ1-2; abundance: -; d_gene: -; v_gene: TRBV5-4; CDR3nt: TGTGCCAGCAGCTTACTCAACTATGGCTACACCTTC; CDR3aa: CASSLLNYGYTF
j_gene: TRBJ2-1; abundance: -; d_gene: TRBD1; v_gene: TRBV5-5; CDR3nt: TGTGCCAGCAGCTTCACACAGGGGACCGTTCTTAAGCAGTTCTTC; CDR3aa: CASSFTQGTVLKQFF
j_gene: TRBJ1-6; abundance: -; d_gene: -; v_gene: TRBV7-2; CDR3nt: TGTGCCAGCAGCGTCAATAATTCACCCCTCCACTTT; CDR3aa: CASSVNNSPLHF
j_gene: TRBJ2-7; abundance: -; d_gene: TRBD2; v_gene: TRBV2; CDR3nt: TGTGCCAGCAGACTAGCGGGGGGAACATACGAGCAGTACTTC; CDR3aa: CASRLAGGTYEQYF
j_gene: TRBJ1-5; abundance: -; d_gene: TRBD1; v_gene: TRBV15; CDR3nt: TGTGCCACCAGCAGAGACGTCCAGGGGGGTAATCAGCCCCAGCATTTT; CDR3aa: CATSRDVQGGNQPQHF
j_gene: TRBJ1-2; abundance: -; d_gene: -; v_gene: TRBV9; CDR3nt: TGTGCCAGCAGCCCACAGGGCTATGGCTACACCTTC; CDR3aa: CASSPQGYGYTF
j_gene: TRBJ1-6; abundance: few; d_gene: -; v_gene: TRBV6-5; CDR3nt: TGTGCCAGCAGTTACACGACAGGCGATGATTCACCCCTCCACTTT; CDR3aa: CASSYTTGDDSPLHF
j_gene: TRBJ2-1; abundance: few; d_gene: TRBD2; v_gene: TRBV24-1; CDR3nt: TGTGCCACCAGTGATGCGGGACTAGCGGGGAACTACAATGAGCAGTTCTTC; CDR3aa: CATSDAGLAGNYNEQFF
j_gene: TRBJ2-1; abundance: -; d_gene: TRBD1; v_gene: TRBV7-7; CDR3nt: TGTGCTAGCAGCTTATTTGACAGGGTTTTGGCGCAGTTCTTC; CDR3aa: CASSLFDRVLAQFF
j_gene: TRBJ1-6; abundance: -; d_gene: TRBD1; v_gene: TRBV15; CDR3nt: TGTGCCACCAGCAGGGGTGAGGGGGCGTTCAATTCACCCCTCCACTTT; CDR3aa: CATSRGEGAFNSPLHF
j_gene: TRBJ2-5; abundance: -; d_gene: -; v_gene: TRBV6-5; CDR3nt: TGTGCCAGCAGTTACGGCAGAAAGGAGACCCAGTACTTC; CDR3aa: CASSYGRKETQYF
j_gene: TRBJ2-7; abundance: once; d_gene: -; v_gene: TRBV21-1; CDR3nt: TGTGCCAGCAGCCAATACCGGGGACAGCACCTCTACGAGCAGTACTTC; CDR3aa: CASSQYRGQHLYEQYF
j_gene: TRBJ2-1; abundance: few; d_gene: TRBD1; v_gene: TRBV7-2; CDR3nt: TGTGCCAGCAGCCTGAAGACAGGGAACAATGAGCAGTTCTTC; CDR3aa: CASSLKTGNNEQFF
j_gene: TRBJ1-5; abundance: -; d_gene: -; v_gene: TRBV6-5; CDR3nt: TGTGCCAGCAGTTACTCGCAGGGAATGGGGCAGCCCCAGCATTTT; CDR3aa: CASSYSQGMGQPQHF
j_gene: TRBJ2-1; abundance: -; d_gene: TRBD2; v_gene: TRBV19; CDR3nt: TGTGCCAGTAACCAACTAGCGGGGGGCGACAATGAGCAGTTCTTC; CDR3aa: CASNQLAGGDNEQFF
j_gene: TRBJ1-1; abundance: -; d_gene: TRBD1; v_gene: TRBV14; CDR3nt: TGTGCCAGCAGCCTACGGACAGGGGCGAACACTGAAGCTTTCTTT; CDR3aa: CASSLRTGANTEAFF
j_gene: TRBJ1-2; abundance: once; d_gene: TRBD1; v_gene: TRBV27; CDR3nt: TGTGCCAGCAAAGGCCACACAGGGGAGGGCTACACCTTC; CDR3aa: CASKGHTGEGYTF
j_gene: TRBJ2-2; abundance: -; d_gene: TRBD1; v_gene: TRBV5-1; CDR3nt: TGCGCCAGCAGCTTGGAAGACAGGGGGCGCTCGACCGGGGAGCTGTTTTTT; CDR3aa: CASSLEDRGRSTGELFF
j_gene: TRBJ1-5; abundance: -; d_gene: -; v_gene: TRBV5-1; CDR3nt: TGCGCCAGCAGCTTGGCGGGGGGCAGGCAGCCCCAGCATTTT; CDR3aa: CASSLAGGRQPQHF
j_gene: TRBJ2-7; abundance: -; d_gene: TRBD1; v_gene: TRBV28; CDR3nt: TGTGCCAGCAGTCTCCCGGGGACAGGGGCCTGGGAGCAGTACTTC; CDR3aa: CASSLPGTGAWEQYF
j_gene: TRBJ2-3; abundance: -; d_gene: TRBD2; v_gene: TRBV11-3; CDR3nt: TGTGCCAGCAGCTCTAGCGGGGGGGCCGGTGATACGCAGTATTTT; CDR3aa: CASSSSGGAGDTQYF
j_gene: TRBJ2-7; abundance: -; d_gene: TRBD1; v_gene: TRBV27; CDR3nt: TGTGCCAGCAGTCCTACAGGACAGGGCGAGCAGTACTTC; CDR3aa: CASSPTGQGEQYF